This T cell receptor beta chain was sequenced during a study of identical twins. General study results and limits: For cord blood, abundant beta clonotypes had fewer insertions, unlike memory repertoires, which showed none. Out-of-frame alpha sequences shared by twins were enriched for low generation probability.

Using its own MiXCR run on the 5' RACE reads, TCRdb lists one record per CDR3 protein. This sample carries some 500,000 distinct CDR3 sequences, 14% of them seen once, and the ten largest clones take around 0.57%. A few counts support this clonotype. The target antigen is unknown. V gave up 0 bases and J gave up 6 bases, with 13 bases separating them. Germline CDR1 is SGDLS and CDR2 is YYNGEE. The CDR3 is made up of 15 amino acids. The data also belong to a second study, concerning yellow fever vaccine responses in identical twins. That paper states: Reportedly, twins showed a vaccine T cell response that looked partly convergent and partly personalized.

The sequence came from a woman under 30 in good health. Sequencing used CD4+ T cells sorted from blood. This sequence joins TRBV9 and TRBJ2-4; D may be TRBD1 or TRBD2 (5 bases each). The chain's CDR3 is CASSVALGAGNIQYF. The CDR3 coding sequence is TGTGCCAGCAGCGTAGCTTTAGGGGCGGGAAACATTCAGTACTTC.